Described below is a single TCR beta chain sequence and its context. Its antigen remains unknown. Sequenced by immunoSEQ multiplex PCR; TCRdb stores in-frame clones only, minus some. The sample has over 75,000 clones, 80% to 95% seen once. The sample comes from a study of OX40 agonist ivuxolimab in advanced cancers. Overall study context: Patients with hepatocellular carcinoma, melanoma, renal cell or head and neck cancer made up the dose-escalation patients. One hepatocellular carcinoma and two cutaneous melanoma patients partially responded.

Notes on the study in general: Clonal expansion by week 6 occurred in CD4+ and CD8+ blood T cells (at 0.1 to 3.0 mg/kg). Antigen targets of the expanded peripheral T cells went undetermined.

Germline assignment: CDR1 SGHAT and CDR2 FQDESV (reference sequence). CDR3 length: 14 amino acids. V gave up 5 bases and J gave up 2 bases, with 12 bases separating them. The TCR sequence derives from an adult with an advanced solid tumor such as melanoma, head and neck, liver or kidney cancer. Sequences were derived from CD4+ or CD8+ T cells sorted from blood, sampled in a trial of the OX40 agonist ivuxolimab. The chain has TRBV11-1 and TRBJ2-5, with D perhaps TRBD1 (5 bases). The DNA of the CDR3 is TGTGCCAGCAGCCCAAAGGGGAATCAAGAGACCCAGTACTTC. Its protein is CASSPKGNQETQYF.